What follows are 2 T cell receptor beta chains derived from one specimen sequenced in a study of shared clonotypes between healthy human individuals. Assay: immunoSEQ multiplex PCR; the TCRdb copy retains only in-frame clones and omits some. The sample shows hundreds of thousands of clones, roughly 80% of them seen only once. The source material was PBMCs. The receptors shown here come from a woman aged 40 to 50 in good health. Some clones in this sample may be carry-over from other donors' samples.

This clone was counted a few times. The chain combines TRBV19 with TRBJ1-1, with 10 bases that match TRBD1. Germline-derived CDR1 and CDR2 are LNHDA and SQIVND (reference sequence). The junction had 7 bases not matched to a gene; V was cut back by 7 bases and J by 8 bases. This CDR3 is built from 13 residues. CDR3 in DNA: TGTGCCAGTACCCGACAGGGGGCGTACGAAGCTTTCTTT. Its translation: CASTRQGAYEAFF. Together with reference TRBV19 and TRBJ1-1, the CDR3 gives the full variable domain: DGGITQSPKYLFRKEGQNVTLSCEQNLNHDAMYWYRQDPGQGLRLIYYSQIVNDFQKGDIAEGYSVSREKKESFPLTVTSAQKNPTAFYLCASTRQGAYEAFFGQGTRLTVV.

The CDR3 region is CASSVEAAANEKLFF. CDR3 DNA: TGTGCCAGCAGCGTAGAGGCCGCCGCTAATGAAAAACTGTTTTTT. The chain carries TRBV9 and TRBJ1-4; unclear D gene. Trimming took off 0 bases at V and 3 bases at J, with 9 bases between the two ends. CDR1 is SGDLS, CDR2 YYNGEE, per germline. The CDR3 runs to 15 residues.